A single sample is the source of the 24 T cell receptor beta chains below, sequenced in a study of cytomegalovirus exposure and HLA in healthy donors. PCR used 60 Vbeta primers and 13 Jbeta primers. The protocol was immunoSEQ multiplex PCR, while the TCRdb copy is restricted to in-frame clones and leaves out a portion. The sample includes under 140,000 clones, more than 70% of them seen just once. Source material: PBMCs. The source is a woman in her sixties or seventies in good health and CMV-seropositive.

V and J are TRBV21-1 and TRBJ1-1. TRBV21-1 has pseudogene status. The CDR3 covers 17 residues. In nucleotides, the CDR3 is TGTGCCAGCAGCGGTCGGACGGGAGGGAGGGTGGGCACTGAAGCTTTCTTT. It specifies CASSGRTGGRVGTEAFF.

The V gene is TRBV28, the J gene TRBJ2-6; 8 bases agree with TRBD1. V dropped 6 bases and J dropped 0; count of bases not matched to a gene: 7. Per the germline V gene, CDR1 is MDHEN and CDR2 is SYDVKM. CDR3 length: 17 residues. The DNA of the CDR3 is TGTGCCAGCAGGGTGACAGGGGAATACTCTGGGGCCAACGTCCTGACTTTC. This gives the protein CASRVTGEYSGANVLTF.

The V call is TRBV11-2, the J call TRBJ2-5; possible D gene TRBD2, 6 bases. The germline gives CDR1 SGHAT, CDR2 FQNNGV. Deletions cut 5 bases from V and 7 bases from J, with 11 bases between. CDR3 length: 12 amino acids. The CDR3 coding sequence is TGTGCCAGCAGCCTCGGGACTGGGACCCAGTACTTC. Its protein product is CASSLGTGTQYF.

The genes are TRBV9 and TRBJ1-2, with a possible D match to TRBD1 (5 bases). The V and J ends lost 4 bases and 5 bases respectively, with 18 bases between them. The CDR3 totals 15 residues. Germline-derived CDR1 and CDR2 are SGDLS and YYNGEE. The CDR3 spells CASSPLGTFPYGYTF. CDR3 bases: TGTGCCAGCAGCCCGCTGGGGACTTTCCCGTATGGCTACACCTTC.

The chain employs TRBV27 and TRBJ1-4, with a weak D call TRBD1 (5 bases). V was clipped by 6 bases and J by 4 bases, with 15 bases between them. CDR3 size: 15 residues. From germline, CDR1 is MNHEY and CDR2 SMNVEV (reference sequence). CDR3 protein: CASSSSQAINEKLFF. DNA of the CDR3: TGTGCCAGCAGCTCCTCACAGGCTATTAATGAAAAACTGTTTTTT.

The rearrangement links TRBV11-1 to TRBJ2-3, with 8 bases identical to TRBD2. The ends lost 8 bases at V and 6 bases at J; junction bases unmatched: 13. Germline V lookup: CDR1 SGHAT, CDR2 FQDESV (reference sequence). The CDR3 contains 15 residues. The CDR3 is CASLPRGGVTDTQYF. The CDR3 nucleotides read TGTGCCAGCCTACCCCGGGGGGGGGTCACGGATACGCAGTATTTT.

V gene TRBV18 combines with J gene TRBJ2-4, with D possibly being TRBD2 (7 bases). CDR1 is KGHSH, CDR2 LQKENI, per germline. CDR3 size: 15 residues. V was clipped by 6 bases and J by 7 bases, with 19 bases between them. CDR3 nucleotides: TGTGCCAGCTCCCCGCCTTGGGGGGGCGAGAACATTCAGTACTTC. Amino acids: CASSPPWGGENIQYF.

V gene TRBV10-3 combines with J gene TRBJ2-2, with TRBD1 identical over 12 bases. The CDR3 is 19 amino acids. V shed 10 bases and J 4 bases; nucleotides not matched to a gene: 19. Looked up from germline, CDR1 is ENHRY and CDR2 is SYGVKD. CDR3 region: CATKVSTGTGGAGTGELFF. The CDR3 region has the DNA TGTGCCACCAAGGTGTCAACCGGGACAGGGGGCGCCGGCACCGGGGAGCTGTTTTTT.

The rearrangement joins TRBV11-3 to TRBJ2-1, with D possibly TRBD2 on 6 matching bases. Trimming left V 5 bases short and J 9 bases short, with 11 bases between. CDR1 is SGHNT and CDR2 is YENEEA in the germline V gene. The CDR3 has 12 residues. The CDR3 sequence is CASSQEGTEQFF. The DNA of the CDR3 is TGTGCCAGCAGCCAGGAGGGAACTGAGCAGTTCTTC.

The chain uses TRBV6-6 and TRBJ2-5; 9 bases fit TRBD1. Germline CDR1 MNHNY, CDR2 SVGAGI (reference sequence). The CDR3 is 14 residues long. Trimming cost V 6 bases and J 4 bases; bases outside gene matches: 6. The CDR3 sequence: CASRKTGGTETQYF. The CDR3 DNA sequence: TGTGCCAGCAGGAAAACAGGGGGCACAGAGACCCAGTACTTC.

V is TRBV10-1 and J is TRBJ2-7; TRBD1 agrees at 7 bases. With 5 bases clipped from V and 0 bases from J, the junction kept 10 bases outside the gene matches. The CDR3 spans 16 residues. Germline V lookup: CDR1 WNHNN, CDR2 SYGVQD (reference sequence). The CDR3 DNA reads as TGCGCCAGCAGTCAAAACCTACAGGGGTTCTCCTACGAGCAGTACTTC. Translated, it gives CASSQNLQGFSYEQYF.

This clone was observed a few times. The CDR3 DNA reads as TGCGCCAGCCTTAAAAATCTTCGGGAGTGTGATGAAAAACTGTTTTTT. Amino acid sequence: CASLKNLRECDEKLFF. The rearrangement uses TRBV10-1 and TRBJ1-4; D gene uncertain. CDR1 and CDR2 from the germline V gene are WNHNN and SYGVQD (reference sequence). The CDR3 consists of 16 residues. V shed 8 bases and J shed 6 bases, with 22 bases lying between them.

The table lists this clone with a count of one. The chain recombines TRBV7-9 with TRBJ2-5, with 9 bases aligning to TRBD2. The V gene end was trimmed by 4 bases and the J gene end by 1 base; junction bases not matched to a gene: 4. The CDR3 contains 15 residues. Germline-derived CDR1 and CDR2 are SEHNR and FQNEAQ (reference sequence). In DNA form, the CDR3 reads TGTGCCAGCAGCTCCGTAGCGGGGGCCCAAGAGACCCAGTACTTC. This gives the protein CASSSVAGAQETQYF.

The sample holds many counts of this clone. The genes are TRBV4-1 and TRBJ2-1; D not certain. V gave up 0 bases and J gave up 4 bases, with 10 bases separating them. CDR3 length equals 15 residues. CDR1 is MGHRA, CDR2 YSYEKL, per germline. This CDR3 reads CASSQDSEVYNEQFF. The DNA of the CDR3 is TGCGCCAGCAGCCAAGATAGTGAAGTGTACAATGAGCAGTTCTTC.

A remark on this clone: One end of the junction varies from germline; a read error may be responsible. The chain joins TRBV7-9 to TRBJ1-1; unclear D gene. From germline, CDR1 is SEHNR and CDR2 FQNEAQ (reference sequence). This CDR3 is 12 amino acids long. CDR3 DNA sequence: TGTGTCAGCCAGACCTGGAGCACCGAAGCTTTCTTT. Residues: CVSQTWSTEAFF.

The genes are TRBV2 and TRBJ2-1, with D possibly matching TRBD2 (6 bases). The ends were cut back, 3 bases at V and 8 bases at J, with 14 bases in the middle. Germline V gives CDR1 SNHLY, CDR2 FYNNEI. CDR3 length: 14 residues. The CDR3 reads CASSDRGTGDEQFF. CDR3 nucleotides: TGTGCCAGCAGTGATCGGGGGACGGGAGATGAGCAGTTCTTC. The full variable domain, completed using reference TRBV2 and TRBJ2-1, is EPEVTQTPSHQVTQMGQEVILRCVPISNHLYFYWYRQILGQKVEFLVSFYNNEISEKSEIFDDQFSVERPDGSNFTLKIRSTKLEDSAMYFCASSDRGTGDEQFFGPGTRLTVL.

The chain uses TRBV15 and TRBJ1-5, with a weak D call TRBD1 (5 bases). V lost 0 bases, J lost 7 bases, and 16 bases lay in between. Germline lookup yields CDR1 LNHNV and CDR2 YYDKDF (reference sequence). The CDR3 has 16 amino acids. As DNA, the CDR3 is TGTGCCACCAGCAGAGATGCCCCGAAAAGGGGCCAGCCCCAGCATTTT. It specifies CATSRDAPKRGQPQHF. Drawing the rest from reference TRBV15 and TRBJ1-5, the complete variable domain is DAMVIQNPRYQVTQFGKPVTLSCSQTLNHNVMYWYQQKSSQAPKLLFHYYDKDFNNEADTPDNFQSRRPNTSFCFLDIRSPGLGDTAMYLCATSRDAPKRGQPQHFGDGTRLSIL.

The chain has TRBV19 and TRBJ1-1; TRBD1 is a possible D gene (5 bases). The length of the CDR3 is 13 residues. CDR1 and CDR2 (germline): LNHDA, SQIVND (reference sequence). V lost 4 bases and J 1 base, leaving 7 bases between the germline ends. CDR3 nucleotide sequence: TGTGCCAGTAGTACGACAGCGAACACTGAAGCTTTCTTT. This sequence encodes CASSTTANTEAFF. Supplemented by reference TRBV19 and TRBJ1-1, the full variable domain reads DGGITQSPKYLFRKEGQNVTLSCEQNLNHDAMYWYRQDPGQGLRLIYYSQIVNDFQKGDIAEGYSVSREKKESFPLTVTSAQKNPTAFYLCASSTTANTEAFFGQGTRLTVV.

The genes are TRBV7-3 and TRBJ2-5; maybe TRBD2 (5 bases). The CDR3 contains 13 residues. The ends were cut back, 5 bases at V and 5 bases at J, with 12 bases in the middle. Germline-derived CDR1 and CDR2 are SGHTA and FQGTGA. The CDR3 reads CASSRGQSETQYF. CDR3 coding DNA: TGTGCCAGCAGCCGAGGGCAATCGGAGACCCAGTACTTC.

The chain couples TRBV6-1 to TRBJ1-5; D is ambiguous. The CDR3 sequence is 15 residues long. Deletions cut 2 bases from V and 3 bases from J, with 11 bases between. Germline lookup yields CDR1 MNHNS and CDR2 SASEGT. The DNA for the CDR3 is TGTGCCAGCAGTGAAACGGGTTCAGCCAATCAGCCCCAGCATTTT. This codes for CASSETGSANQPQHF.

The chain recombines TRBV7-9 with TRBJ1-1; 9 bases are shared with TRBD1. The V gene end was trimmed by 5 bases and the J gene end by 5 bases; junction bases not matched to a gene: 12. Germline V gives CDR1 SEHNR, CDR2 FQNEAQ (reference sequence). The CDR3 is 16 amino acids. The DNA for the CDR3 is TGTGCCAGCAGCCGTTCTGACAGGGGGTTCGGTACTGAAGCTTTCTTT. Translating gives CASSRSDRGFGTEAFF.

In the case of this clone: Other DNA variants within this sample encode the same CDR3. The genes are TRBV5-1 and TRBJ1-1; TRBD1 is a possible D gene (5 bases). The CDR3 runs 14 residues. The V end was cut by 0 bases, the J end by 5 bases, with 11 bases between. In germline, CDR1 is SGHRS, CDR2 YFSETQ. For the CDR3, the DNA is TGCGCCAGCAGCTTGGGCGGGGGAGGAACTGAAGCTTTCTTT. It specifies CASSLGGGGTEAFF.

This chain uses TRBV18 with TRBJ2-3; D is perhaps TRBD1 (6 bases). V was shortened by 3 bases and J by 7 bases, with 17 bases between the two germline ends. From germline, CDR1 is KGHSH and CDR2 LQKENI. The CDR3 extends over 15 amino acids. CDR3 in DNA: TGTGCCAGCTCACCGAGGACAGACTCCTACAATACGCAGTATTTT. This sequence encodes CASSPRTDSYNTQYF.

This chain links TRBV7-9 with TRBJ2-7; maybe TRBD2 (5 bases). The CDR3 length is 16 residues. The germline V and J ends were trimmed by 4 bases and 0 bases, with 16 bases remaining between them. The germline V gene encodes CDR1 SEHNR and CDR2 FQNEAQ (reference sequence). The chain's CDR3 is CASSSSPTRSSYEQYF. In DNA form, the CDR3 reads TGTGCCAGCAGCTCATCCCCCACTAGGAGCTCCTACGAGCAGTACTTC.